The 22 T cell receptor beta chains given below trace back to one sample, sequenced in a study of shared clonotypes between healthy human individuals. Profiled with immunoSEQ multiplex PCR; TCRdb holds only in-frame clones, not every one. This sample yields approximately 460,000 clones, of which roughly three quarters are seen a single time; 9.5% to 15% belongs to the top ten. The sample taken for sequencing was PBMCs. These receptors were taken from a woman aged 35 to 49 in good health. Some clones in this sample may be carry-over from other donors' samples.

This chain links TRBV9 with TRBJ2-2, with 7 bases aligning to TRBD2. Germline V gene lookup returns CDR1 SGDLS and CDR2 YYNGEE. This CDR3 contains 18 residues. Unmatched junction bases numbered 11, after V lost 2 bases and J lost 1 base. The CDR3 bases are TGTGCCAGCAGCGTGTCTCTCGGACTAGTGGAGAACACCGGGGAGCTGTTTTTT. Translation: CASSVSLGLVENTGELFF.

This clone was found once. The J gene is TRBJ2-1, the V gene TRBV5-6, with 8 bases lining up with TRBD1. V trimming: 1 base; J trimming: 3 bases; junction bases outside the gene matches: 3. The CDR3 covers 15 residues. Germline V lookup: CDR1 SGHDT, CDR2 YYEEEE. The CDR3 sequence is CASSLWDRSYNEQFF. CDR3 coding DNA: TGTGCCAGCAGCTTGTGGGACAGGAGCTACAATGAGCAGTTCTTC.

Of note for this clone: This likely stems from a read error, as it lies one base from a far larger clone. The chain is built from TRBV7-2 and TRBJ1-2; D might be TRBD1 (6 bases). Germline loops: CDR1 SGHTA, CDR2 FQGNSA. V was cut by 0 bases and J by 4 bases, with 9 bases left in between. The CDR3 contains 14 residues. CDR3 DNA sequence: TGTACCAGCAGCTTAGCGGGGGGCGGCTATGGCTACACCTTC. Translation gives CTSSLAGGGYGYTF.

This clone was seen a few times. This likely traces to a read error, being one base from a far larger clone. V is TRBV6-1 and J is TRBJ2-7, with TRBD2 as a possible D gene (5 bases). This CDR3 has 14 amino acids. Germline V gene lookup returns CDR1 MNHNS and CDR2 SASEGT. Between the trimmed V and J ends, which lost 10 bases and 5 bases, there was a span of 21 bases. Here the CDR3 reads CATRGWGAQNEQYF. The CDR3, as DNA: TGTGCCACCCGGGGATGGGGTGCCCAGAACGAGCAGTACTTC.

In this sample, this clone turned up once. Other DNA sequences within the sample encode an identical CDR3. This sequence joins TRBV14 and TRBJ2-3, with 8 bases identical to TRBD1. V lost 3 bases, J lost 1 base, and 6 bases stayed unmatched. The CDR3 is 16 amino acids. In germline, CDR1 is SGHDN, CDR2 FVKESK. The CDR3 coding sequence is TGTGCCAGCAGCCAGCTCAGGGGACAGGGCACAGATACGCAGTATTTT. This translates into CASSQLRGQGTDTQYF.

The J gene is TRBJ1-2, the V gene TRBV29-1, with D possibly being TRBD1 (6 bases). The CDR3 sequence is 11 residues long. Looked up from germline, CDR1 is SQVTM and CDR2 is ANQGSEA. V lost 7 bases and J lost 4, with 10 bases in between. The CDR3 DNA reads TGCAGCGCGGGGGCGGGCTATGGCTACACCTTC. Protein sequence: CSAGAGYGYTF.

This clone occurred once. Since a far larger clone is one base different, this is likely a read error. CDR3 loop: CAWILRRSAEAFF. The CDR3 nucleotides read TGTGCCTGGATATTGCGGCGGAGCGCTGAAGCTTTCTTT. This sequence joins TRBV30 and TRBJ1-1; no clear D. CDR3 length equals 13 residues. Germline V gene lookup returns CDR1 GTSNPN and CDR2 SVGIG (reference sequence). Trimming removed 4 bases at V and 6 bases at J, with 15 bases between.

A note on this clone: A far larger clone is just one base off, so this is likely a read error. The CDR3 sequence: CASSPVGRVQEAQYF. The CDR3, as DNA: TGTGCCAGCAGCCCTGTGGGCAGGGTGCAAGAGGCCCAGTACTTC. The rearrangement uses TRBV7-9 and TRBJ2-5; tentatively, D is TRBD1 (5 bases). CDR3 size: 15 residues. CDR1 is SEHNR and CDR2 is FQNEAQ in the germline V gene (reference sequence).

The chain links TRBV30 to TRBJ2-7; 9 nucleotides align to TRBD1. V shed 3 bases, J shed 6 bases, and the junction held 9 bases outside the gene matches. This CDR3 is built from 14 residues. From germline, CDR1 is GTSNPN and CDR2 SVGIG (reference sequence). The DNA for the CDR3 is TGTGCCTGGAGGAACCGGGACAGGGTAAGCGAGCAGTACTTC. Encoded protein: CAWRNRDRVSEQYF.

The chain combines TRBV2 with TRBJ1-5; D is unresolved. Germline CDR1 and CDR2: SNHLY and FYNNEI. The CDR3 spans 16 residues. The V end was cut by 5 bases, the J end by 0 bases, with 14 bases between. In nucleotides, the CDR3 is TGTGCCAGCAGTCGAGACTTACCGGATAGCAATCAGCCCCAGCATTTT. The encoded protein is CASSRDLPDSNQPQHF. Full variable domain (outside the CDR3, taken from reference TRBV2 and TRBJ1-5): EPEVTQTPSHQVTQMGQEVILRCVPISNHLYFYWYRQILGQKVEFLVSFYNNEISEKSEIFDDQFSVERPDGSNFTLKIRSTKLEDSAMYFCASSRDLPDSNQPQHFGDGTRLSIL.

Concerning this clone: Compared with germline, one end of the junction differs, possibly owing to a read error. V is TRBV7-9 and J is TRBJ2-5; 7 nucleotides line up with TRBD1. The assigned J gene may be wrong: the sequence end matches TRBJ2-7 better. This CDR3 is 14 amino acids long. The germline V gene encodes CDR1 SEHNR and CDR2 FQNEAQ (reference sequence). The CDR3: CASSDNRGSDEQYF. CDR3 DNA: TGTGCCAGCAGCGACAACAGGGGCTCCGACGAGCAGTACTTC.

V gene TRBV27 combines with J gene TRBJ2-5, with TRBD2 identical over 11 bases. The CDR3 extends over 16 amino acids. Trimming took 4 bases from V and 2 from J; bases not matched to a gene: 6. CDR1 and CDR2 from the germline V gene are MNHEY and SMNVEV (reference sequence). This CDR3 is CASSSRTSGSQETQYF. The CDR3 DNA reads as TGTGCCAGCAGTTCCCGGACTAGCGGGTCACAAGAGACCCAGTACTTC.

The CDR3 is CASSGLAGEAFF. The CDR3 region has the DNA TGTGCCAGCAGCGGTCTAGCCGGTGAAGCTTTCTTT. The gene calls are TRBV27 and TRBJ1-1; no reliable D call. Trimming removed 6 bases at V and 7 bases at J, with 12 bases between. Germline CDR1 reads MNHEY; CDR2 reads SMNVEV (reference sequence). The CDR3 totals 12 residues.

This chain joins TRBV23-1 and TRBJ1-2, with TRBD1 as a possible D gene (5 bases). TRBV23-1 is labeled an ORF, and its function is uncertain. Trimming removed 6 bases from V and 0 bases from J, with 8 bases in between. The CDR3 runs to 13 residues. The CDR3 sequence: CASRDRANYGYTF. Written as DNA, the CDR3 is TGCGCCAGCAGAGACAGAGCTAACTATGGCTACACCTTC.

The chain couples TRBV19 to TRBJ1-1; no clear D gene. CDR3 length equals 16 residues. Germline V gene data show CDR1 as LNHDA and CDR2 as SQIVND (reference sequence). Trimming stripped 5 bases from V and 0 bases from J, with 16 bases between. In DNA form, the CDR3 reads TGTGCCAGTAGTGTGTGGGCTACAGAGATGAACACTGAAGCTTTCTTT. Translated, it gives CASSVWATEMNTEAFF.

V and J are TRBV15 and TRBJ2-7, with TRBD2 as a possible D gene (6 bases). Trimming removed 0 bases from V and 7 bases from J, with 16 bases in between. CDR1 LNHNV and CDR2 YYDKDF come from the germline V gene (reference sequence). This CDR3 comprises 15 residues. CDR3 amino acids: CATSRDRPSAWEQYF. CDR3 DNA sequence: TGTGCCACCAGCAGAGATCGGCCTAGCGCTTGGGAGCAGTACTTC.

The chain has TRBV7-2 and TRBJ2-2, with no clear D. V was shortened by 4 bases and J by 4 bases, with 19 bases between the two germline ends. Germline V gene sequence: CDR1 SGHTA, CDR2 FQGNSA. This CDR3 contains 17 residues. CDR3 DNA sequence: TGTGCCAGCAGCTCCGCAACACCAGGTTGGGGCACCGGGGAGCTGTTTTTT. This sequence encodes CASSSATPGWGTGELFF. Filled out from reference TRBV7-2 and TRBJ2-2, the complete variable domain reads GAGVSQSPSNKVTEKGKDVELRCDPISGHTALYWYRQSLGQGLEFLIYFQGNSAPDKSGLPSDRFSAERTGGSVSTLTIQRTQQEDSAVYLCASSSATPGWGTGELFFGEGSRLTVL.

This sequence joins TRBV2 and TRBJ2-7; no definite D call. Trimming cost V 2 bases and J 5 bases, with 16 bases left between them. The germline gives CDR1 SNHLY, CDR2 FYNNEI. The CDR3 sequence is 15 residues long. The CDR3 DNA sequence: TGTGCCAGCAGTGAAACTTTTCTCCGTCAGGACGAGCAGTACTTC. Translation: CASSETFLRQDEQYF.

This clone was picked up one time. The J gene is TRBJ2-7, the V gene TRBV19; D might be TRBD1 or TRBD2, each matching 5 bases. The CDR3 consists of 15 residues. V lost 4 bases, J lost 1 base, and 14 bases lay in between. Per the germline V gene, CDR1 is LNHDA and CDR2 is SQIVND (reference sequence). The CDR3 region has the DNA TGTGCCAGTAGTACACAAGGAGAGGGGTCCTACGAGCAGTACTTC. It specifies CASSTQGEGSYEQYF.

As for this clone: This may arise from a read error, as a much more abundant clone is one base away. Additional DNA sequences in this sample encode the identical CDR3. CDR3 region: CASSTLAGEGAGELFF. CDR3 coding DNA: TGTGCCAGCAGCACCCTGGCGGGAGAGGGAGCCGGGGAGCTGTTTTTT. The rearrangement joins TRBV7-9 to TRBJ2-2, with 7 bases lining up with TRBD2. CDR3 length: 16 amino acids. Germline V gives CDR1 SEHNR, CDR2 FQNEAQ (reference sequence). J was trimmed by 6 bases and V by 5 bases; bases with no gene match: 12.

The rearrangement links TRBV28 to TRBJ2-7; no definite D call. The germline gives CDR1 MDHEN, CDR2 SYDVKM. This CDR3 has 13 residues. Trimming took 0 bases from V and 3 from J, leaving 6 bases between them. The CDR3 nucleotides read TGTGCCAGCAGTTTATGGGGATTCTACGAGCAGTACTTC. It codes for CASSLWGFYEQYF.

The chain uses TRBV5-1 and TRBJ2-2; D is undetermined. V lost 4 bases to trimming and J lost 5 bases, with 9 bases between them. Germline V CDR1 and CDR2: SGHRS, YFSETQ. The length of the CDR3 is 13 residues. CDR3 region: CASSPSGTGELFF. The DNA for the CDR3 is TGCGCCAGCAGCCCCTCCGGGACCGGGGAGCTGTTTTTT.